The rows below give T cell receptor beta chains drawn from one sample of a study of OX40 agonist ivuxolimab in advanced cancers. The table came from immunoSEQ multiplex PCR; TCRdb's copy has only in-frame clones and leaves some out. The sample contains 70,000 or so clones, approximately 90% of which appear only once. Specimen: CD4+ or CD8+ T cells sorted from blood, collected in a trial of the OX40 agonist ivuxolimab. Source of these receptors: an adult with an advanced solid tumor such as melanoma, head and neck, liver or kidney cancer. Each CDR3 is given with its conserved first and last residue. D genes are given only for firm matches. A row's size may be missing; if present it is once, few, many or a size class.

>TRBD2|14|TRBJ2-7|.|TRBV6-5
TGTGCCAGCAGAATCGGACTAGCGGCGGGGGAGCAGTACTTC
CASRIGLAAGEQYF
>TRBD2|16|TRBJ2-1|.|TRBV14
TGTGCCAGCAGCCAAATCGGAACTAGCGGGGGGGGTGAGCAGTTCTTC
CASSQIGTSGGGEQFF
>.|14|TRBJ2-2|.|TRBV5-1
TGCGCCAGCAGCTTCGACTTTTACACCGGGGAGCTGTTTTTT
CASSFDFYTGELFF
>.|14|TRBJ2-4|.|TRBV7-9
TGTGCCAGCAGCCAGACTTTAGCCAAAAACATTCAGTACTTC
CASSQTLAKNIQYF
>.|11|TRBJ2-7|.|TRBV11-2
TGTGCCAGCAGCCCAAGACAGGAGCAGTACTTC
CASSPRQEQYF
>.|20|TRBJ1-3|.|TRBV19
TGTGCCAGTACGACGAAAGGGGGACTCTTTAGCTCGGGGAGCGGAAACACCATATATTTT
CASTTKGGLFSSGSGNTIYF
>.|15|TRBJ1-4|.|TRBV7-2
TGTGCCAGCAGCTTATGGGGTTCAACTAATGAAAAACTGTTTTTT
CASSLWGSTNEKLFF
>TRBD1|15|TRBJ2-7|.|TRBV15
TGTGCCACCAGCAGCAGACAGGGCCCTTGGGACGAGCAGTACTTC
CATSSRQGPWDEQYF
>TRBD1|14|TRBJ1-5|.|TRBV6-1
TGTGCCAGCAGTATCAGGGGGCGCGGGAGGCCCCAGCATTTT
CASSIRGRGRPQHF
>.|16|TRBJ2-5|.|TRBV9
TGTGCCAGCAGCCTAAGGACAGGGAGGGTAGAAGAGACCCAGTACTTC
CASSLRTGRVEETQYF
>TRBD1|16|TRBJ2-7|.|TRBV6-5
TGTGCCAGCAGTTACCTGGGGACAGGGGATGTAAACGAGCAGTACTTC
CASSYLGTGDVNEQYF
>TRBD1|14|TRBJ2-1|.|TRBV29-1
TGCAGCGTTGGGTCAGGGGGCTCCTACAATGAGCAGTTCTTC
CSVGSGGSYNEQFF
>.|11|TRBJ1-1|.|TRBV19
TGTGCCAGCTTCGGGAAGATTGAAGCTTTCTTT
CASFGKIEAFF
>.|16|TRBJ1-3|.|TRBV6-1
TGTGCCAGCAGTGTAGGACAGCAACTCTCTGGAAACACCATATATTTT
CASSVGQQLSGNTIYF
>.|14|TRBJ1-2|.|TRBV7-2
TGTGCCAGCAGCTTAGCACAGTCGAACTATGGCTACACCTTC
CASSLAQSNYGYTF
>.|14|TRBJ1-1|.|TRBV18
TGTGCCAGCTCACCACAGTACATGAACACTGAAGCTTTCTTT
CASSPQYMNTEAFF
>TRBD1|14|TRBJ2-1|.|TRBV28
TGTGCCAGCAGTCTCTTAACAGGGGGTGGATATGGGTTCTTC
CASSLLTGGGYGFF
>.|12|TRBJ2-5|once|TRBV7-2
TGTGCCAGCAGCTTAGATCGAGAGACCCAGTACTTC
CASSLDRETQYF
>TRBD1|14|TRBJ1-1|.|TRBV25-1
TGTGCCAGCAGTGACACCGGGACAGGGGGGGCAGCTTTCTTT
CASSDTGTGGAAFF
>.|15|TRBJ2-7|.|TRBV5-4
TGTGCCAGCAGCTTGCGCCATGACGAAACCTACGAGCAGTACTTC
CASSLRHDETYEQYF
>TRBD2|14|TRBJ2-7|few|TRBV7-9
TGTGCCAGCAGCCCCGGGAGGTTCGGCTACGAGCAGTACTTC
CASSPGRFGYEQYF
>.|11|TRBJ2-3|.|TRBV7-2
TGTGCCAGCAGCTCAACAGATACGCAGTATTTT
CASSSTDTQYF
>.|15|TRBJ2-2|once|TRBV5-6
TGTGCCAGCAGCTCCATACCAGGGGCCGCCGGGGAGCTGTTTTTT
CASSSIPGAAGELFF
>TRBD2|18|TRBJ2-3|once|TRBV27
TGTGCCAGCAGTCCGACGGGACTAGCGGGAGGAGGCACAGATACGCAGTATTTT
CASSPTGLAGGGTDTQYF
>.|15|TRBJ1-3|.|TRBV28
TGTGCCAGCAGTGGGGGACCTTTCTCTGGAAACACCATATATTTT
CASSGGPFSGNTIYF
>.|15|TRBJ2-7|.|TRBV7-2
TGTGCCAGCAGCTTAAAGGGGGGATTGGGCTACGAGCAGTACTTC
CASSLKGGLGYEQYF
>TRBD1|13|TRBJ2-7|few|TRBV6-1
TGTGCCAGCAGGGGACAGGGGTGGTACGAGCAGTACTTC
CASRGQGWYEQYF
>.|19|TRBJ2-1|.|TRBV4-1
TGCGCCAGCAGCCAAGATGCAGGGGGTTACCGGACTAGATACAATGAGCAGTTCTTC
CASSQDAGGYRTRYNEQFF
>.|14|TRBJ2-1|.|TRBV25-1
TGTGCCAGCAGTACTGCAACCAGACCCAATGAGCAGTTCTTC
CASSTATRPNEQFF
>TRBD2|13|TRBJ2-5|.|TRBV11-3
TGTGCCAGCAGCCCGGGAGGAAAAGAGACCCAGTACTTC
CASSPGGKETQYF
>.|14|TRBJ2-4|.|TRBV28
TGTGCCAGCAGTCCTGACAGTTGGAAAAACATTCAGTACTTC
CASSPDSWKNIQYF
>TRBD1|16|TRBJ2-7|.|TRBV6-1
TGTGCCAGCAGTGAAACAGGGGCCGCCTCCTCCTACGAGCAGTACTTC
CASSETGAASSYEQYF
>.|14|TRBJ2-7|.|TRBV15
TGTGCCACCAGCAGAGCGGGCCAGAAGGCCGAGCAGTACTTC
CATSRAGQKAEQYF
>TRBD2|15|TRBJ2-1|.|TRBV13
TGTGCCAGCAGCTTACTAGCGGGTAGCCACAATGAGCAGTTCTTC
CASSLLAGSHNEQFF
>TRBD2|16|TRBJ2-3|.|TRBV28
TGTGCCAGCAGTTCACCCCTAAGCGGGAGATTAAATACGCAGTATTTT
CASSSPLSGRLNTQYF
>TRBD1|15|TRBJ2-7|.|TRBV7-6
TGTGCCAGCAGCTTAGCCGACAGGGTTTCCTACGAGCAGTACTTC
CASSLADRVSYEQYF
>TRBD2|17|TRBJ2-3|.|TRBV19
TGTGCCAGTAGTATGCCCTCTGGGGCGGGAGGAGGAGATACGCAGTATTTT
CASSMPSGAGGGDTQYF
>TRBD2|15|TRBJ2-7|.|TRBV5-4
TGTGCCAGCAGCTCATACGGGGGGGCCAAGTACGAGCAGTACTTC
CASSSYGGAKYEQYF
>.|14|TRBJ1-6|.|TRBV19
TGTGCCAGTAGGGACATTACCTATAATTCACCCCTCCACTTT
CASRDITYNSPLHF
>TRBD1|14|TRBJ1-6|.|TRBV14
TGTGCCAGCAGCCAGCGGACAGGGGATTCACCCCTCCACTTT
CASSQRTGDSPLHF
>TRBD1|15|TRBJ1-2|.|TRBV6-1
TGTGCCAGCAGTGAAGACAGGGGAGGTCTTAAAGGCTACACCTTC
CASSEDRGGLKGYTF
>.|11|TRBJ1-1|once|TRBV2
TGTGCCAGCAGTGAGAACACTGAAGCTTTCTTT
CASSENTEAFF
>.|15|TRBJ2-2|.|TRBV5-5
TGTGCCAGCAGCGTAACCACAGGGTCCGCCGGGGAGCTGTTTTTT
CASSVTTGSAGELFF
>.|14|TRBJ2-7|.|TRBV6-5
TGTGCCAGCAGATATAACAGGGAAACCTACGAGCAGTACTTC
CASRYNRETYEQYF
>.|12|TRBJ1-2|.|TRBV2
TGTGCCGGCTCCCGGGGATCCTATGGCTACACCTTC
CAGSRGSYGYTF
>TRBD1|14|TRBJ1-4|.|TRBV10-3
TGTGCCATCAGGGCGGACAGGGCTAATGAAAAACTGTTTTTT
CAIRADRANEKLFF
>.|13|TRBJ1-1|.|TRBV7-2
TGTGCCAGCATCTCAGGTCCGAACACTGAAGCTTTCTTT
CASISGPNTEAFF
>TRBD1|13|TRBJ2-5|few|TRBV5-6
TGTGCCAGCAGCCAGGACAGGGCAGAGACCCAGTACTTC
CASSQDRAETQYF
>TRBD1|18|TRBJ2-7|.|TRBV18
TGTGCCAGCTCACTATACCAGGATCCGGGACAGGGGACCTACGAGCAGTACTTC
CASSLYQDPGQGTYEQYF
>.|13|TRBJ2-7|few|TRBV18
TGTGCCAGCTCACCACCCGGGAGCTACGAGCAGTACTTC
CASSPPGSYEQYF
>.|16|TRBJ1-2|.|TRBV18
TGTGCCAGCTCACCGAAAGCCCAGGGCAGGGTGGCTGGCTACACCTTC
CASSPKAQGRVAGYTF
>.|15|TRBJ1-1|.|TRBV18
TGTGCCAGCTCACCGACGGTTAGTGAGAACACTGAAGCTTTCTTT
CASSPTVSENTEAFF
>.|15|TRBJ1-5|once|TRBV5-1
TGCGCCAGCAGCTTGGAGGGGTTCCGCAATCAGCCCCAGCATTTT
CASSLEGFRNQPQHF
>.|14|TRBJ2-3|.|TRBV7-3
TGTGCCAGCAGCGGGGGCGGGAGCGCAGATACGCAGTATTTT
CASSGGGSADTQYF
>TRBD1|15|TRBJ2-3|.|TRBV27
TGTGCCAGCGGAACACAGGGGGCCCGCACAGATACGCAGTATTTT
CASGTQGARTDTQYF